The 17 T cell receptor beta chains presented below share a single source sample, sequenced in a study of cytomegalovirus exposure and HLA in healthy donors. PCR employed 60 Vbeta and 13 Jbeta primers. The protocol was immunoSEQ multiplex PCR, while the TCRdb copy is restricted to in-frame clones and leaves out a portion. The table has 100,000 to 150,000 clones, almost 85% seen once. Sequenced: PBMCs. These receptors were collected from a boy between 2 and 10 years old in good health and CMV-seronegative.

The chain carries TRBV6-5 and TRBJ1-3; 7 nucleotides match TRBD1. Germline trimming cut 8 bases from V and 4 bases from J; bases unmatched to any gene: 11. Germline assignment: CDR1 MNHEY and CDR2 SVGAGI. The CDR3 contains 15 residues. CDR3 residues: CASGSWDRSGNTIYF. In nucleotides, the CDR3 is TGTGCCAGCGGATCCTGGGACAGATCGGGAAACACCATATATTTT.

The rearrangement joins TRBV6-5 to TRBJ1-1; no clear D gene. The CDR3 spans 12 residues. V lost 7 bases and J lost 6, with 12 bases in between. Looked up from germline, CDR1 is MNHEY and CDR2 is SVGAGI. CDR3 DNA: TGTGCCAGCACCGCGGGAGGGCCTGAAGCTTTCTTT. This gives the protein CASTAGGPEAFF.

V is TRBV4-3 and J is TRBJ2-3; 15 bases agree with TRBD2. Germline lookup yields CDR1 LGHNA and CDR2 YSLEER. The V gene end was trimmed by 4 bases and the J gene end by 0 bases; junction bases not matched to a gene: 5. The CDR3 length is 18 residues. Written as DNA, the CDR3 is TGCGCCAGCAGCCTCGAAGGACTAGCGGGGGGGAGCACAGATACGCAGTATTTT. Its translation: CASSLEGLAGGSTDTQYF.

The CDR3 protein is CSSSSSSPGGEQYV. Here the CDR3 DNA reads TGTTCCAGCAGCTCTTCCTCTCCGGGGGGCGAGCAGTACGTC. The V call is TRBV7-9, the J call TRBJ2-7; TRBD2 aligns across 7 bases. CDR1 and CDR2 (germline): SEHNR, FQNEAQ (reference sequence). The length of the CDR3 is 14 residues.

The gene calls are TRBV7-9 and TRBJ2-3; possibly TRBD1 for D (6 bases). Trimming removed 5 bases at V and 3 bases at J, with 15 bases between. Germline V gene lookup returns CDR1 SEHNR and CDR2 FQNEAQ (reference sequence). The CDR3 contains 15 residues. CDR3 residues: CASSLQGLWTDTQYF. In DNA form, the CDR3 reads TGTGCCAGCAGCCTTCAGGGGTTATGGACAGATACGCAGTATTTT.

This CDR3 is CASSAAGGPNEQFF. The CDR3 nucleotides are TGTGCCAGCAGTGCAGCGGGAGGGCCGAATGAGCAGTTCTTC. This chain joins TRBV6-1 and TRBJ2-1, with TRBD2 identical over 10 bases. Germline lookup yields CDR1 MNHNS and CDR2 SASEGT. After removal of 4 bases from V and 7 bases from J, the junction contained 4 bases not matched to a gene. This CDR3 is 14 amino acids long.

The CDR3 loop is CASSLTRDTEAFF. Here the CDR3 DNA reads TGTGCCAGCAGCTTAACCAGGGATACTGAAGCTTTCTTT. The chain is built from TRBV7-3 and TRBJ1-1, with D possibly being TRBD1 (5 bases). Trimming removed 0 bases from V and 5 bases from J, with 7 bases in between. Germline CDR1 is SGHTA and CDR2 is FQGTGA. This CDR3 comprises 13 residues. Variable domain in full (rest from reference TRBV7-3 and TRBJ1-1): GAGVSQTPSNKVTEKGKYVELRCDPISGHTALYWYRQSLGQGPEFLIYFQGTGAADDSGLPNDRFFAVRPEGSVSTLKIQRTERGDSAVYLCASSLTRDTEAFFGQGTRLTVV.

The CDR3 is CASSHYPGLAGGDEQFF. The CDR3 DNA reads as TGCGCCAGCAGCCATTATCCGGGACTAGCGGGAGGGGATGAGCAGTTCTTC. This sequence joins TRBV4-1 and TRBJ2-1; 16 bases match TRBD2. The CDR3 spans 17 residues. Germline lookup yields CDR1 MGHRA and CDR2 YSYEKL. J gave up 8 bases and V 3 bases, and 7 bases lay outside the gene matches.

The rearrangement joins TRBV6-1 to TRBJ2-7; 7 bases are a match to TRBD1. CDR1 is MNHNS, CDR2 SASEGT, per germline. The CDR3 is 14 residues long. With 2 bases clipped from V and 2 bases from J, the junction kept 3 bases outside the gene matches. DNA of the CDR3: TGTGCCAGCAGTGAATACAGGGGCCCCTACGAGCAGTACGTC. It encodes CASSEYRGPYEQYV.

The V gene is TRBV5-1, the J gene TRBJ2-3, with 10 bases lining up with TRBD2. CDR3 length: 16 residues. The germline V gene encodes CDR1 SGHRS and CDR2 YFSETQ. With 6 bases clipped from V and 5 bases from J, the junction kept 12 bases outside the gene matches. The CDR3 DNA follows: TGCGCCAGCACCCGGGGGAGCGGGAGGGACGGAGATACGCAGTATTTT. Its protein product is CASTRGSGRDGDTQYF.

The rearrangement links TRBV4-3 to TRBJ2-3; 7 nucleotides match TRBD1. V was pared by 4 bases and J by 2 bases, with 3 bases of the junction left unmatched. Germline loops: CDR1 LGHNA, CDR2 YSLEER. The CDR3 totals 14 residues. CDR3: CASSRQGLTDTQYF. In DNA, the CDR3 is TGCGCCAGCAGCCGACAGGGCCTCACAGATACGCAGTATTTT.

The chain carries TRBV6-4 and TRBJ2-1; 12 bases agree with TRBD1. With 2 bases clipped from V and 3 bases from J, the junction kept 2 bases outside the gene matches. The CDR3 contains 16 residues. Per germline, CDR1 MRHNA and CDR2 SNTAGT. Written as DNA, the CDR3 is TGTGCCAGCAGTGACGGGACAGGGGGCGACTACAATGAGCAGTTCTTC. Translation: CASSDGTGGDYNEQFF.

The chain recombines TRBV11-1 with TRBJ1-3; 7 bases map to TRBD1. V shed 5 bases and J 4 bases; nucleotides not matched to a gene: 5. Germline V CDR1 and CDR2: SGHAT, FQDESV (reference sequence). There are 14 residues in the CDR3. CDR3 in amino acids: CASSRQGPGNTIYF. The CDR3 DNA reads as TGTGCCAGCAGCCGACAGGGACCGGGAAACACCATATATTTT.

The gene calls are TRBV6-4 and TRBJ2-2; D unresolved. The V gene's germline CDR1 is MRHNA and CDR2 SNTAGT. V lost 6 bases, J lost 7 bases, and 12 bases lay in between. CDR3 length: 13 amino acids. The DNA of the CDR3 is TGTGCCAGCAGAAGCACAGAGCACGGGGAGCTGTTTTTT. Translated, it gives CASRSTEHGELFF.

The V and J genes are TRBV19 and TRBJ2-3; no reliable D call. V was shortened by 3 bases and J by 8 bases, with 12 bases between the two germline ends. This CDR3 contains 13 residues. Germline CDR1 reads LNHDA; CDR2 reads SQIVND (reference sequence). The CDR3 DNA follows: TGTGCCAGTAGTATCGCGGTAGCACGTACGCAGTATTTT. Translating gives CASSIAVARTQYF.

The V and J genes are TRBV25-1 and TRBJ2-1, with D hard to call. The germline gives CDR1 MGHDK, CDR2 SYGVNS. The CDR3 covers 14 residues. The V and J ends lost 4 bases and 3 bases respectively, with 10 bases between them. Here the CDR3 reads CASSAQQDYNEQFF. The CDR3 nucleotides are TGTGCCAGCAGTGCACAGCAGGACTACAATGAGCAGTTCTTC.

The chain recombines TRBV7-9 with TRBJ2-7; the match to TRBD1 covers 8 bases. Germline CDR1 is SEHNR and CDR2 is FQNEAQ (reference sequence). With V trimmed by 5 bases and J by 5 bases, 17 bases remained unmatched. The CDR3 is 17 amino acids. CDR3 sequence: CASSPLNTRGLVNEQYF. CDR3 nucleotides: TGTGCCAGCAGCCCCCTTAATACCAGGGGGCTAGTTAACGAGCAGTACTTC.